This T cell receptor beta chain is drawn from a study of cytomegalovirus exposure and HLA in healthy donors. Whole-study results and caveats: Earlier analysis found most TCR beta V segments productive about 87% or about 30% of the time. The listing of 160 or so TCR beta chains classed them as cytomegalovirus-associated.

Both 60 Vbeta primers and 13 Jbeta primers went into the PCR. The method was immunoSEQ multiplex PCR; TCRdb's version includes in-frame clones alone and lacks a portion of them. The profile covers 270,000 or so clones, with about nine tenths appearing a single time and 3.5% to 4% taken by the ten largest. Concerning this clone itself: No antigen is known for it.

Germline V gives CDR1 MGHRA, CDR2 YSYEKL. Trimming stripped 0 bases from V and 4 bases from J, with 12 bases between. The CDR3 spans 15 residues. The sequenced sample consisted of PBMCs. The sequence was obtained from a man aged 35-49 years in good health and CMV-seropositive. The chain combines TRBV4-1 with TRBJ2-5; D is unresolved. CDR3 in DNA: TGCGCCAGCAGCCAAGAAATTGCGGAGTCAGAGACCCAGTACTTC. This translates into CASSQEIAESETQYF.